Presented here are 13 T cell receptor beta chains from one specimen sequenced in a study of technical replicates of blood from a few donors (dated by TCRdb to 2016 to 2017). Library preparation employed the immunoSEQ multiplex PCR assay. The table was pulled from immuneACCESS by TCRdb, which kept in-frame rearrangements only. Such tables lose some clones; where checked, under half of the loss comes from unresolved V genes, and the rest has no known cause. Within this sample are roughly 70,000 clones, with roughly nine tenths of them counted one time only. The top ten clonotypes cover around 0.38% of the sample. The sequenced material came from T cells isolated from PBMCs. These receptors all stem from a human donor in good health.

This clone was seen a few times. This chain connects TRBV6-1 to TRBJ1-5; perhaps TRBD1 as D (6 bases). Looked up from germline, CDR1 is MNHNS and CDR2 is SASEGT. V was trimmed by 8 bases and J by 6 bases, leaving 17 bases between them. This CDR3 has 14 amino acids. CDR3 protein: CASREGGHTQPQHF. The CDR3 DNA reads TGTGCCAGCCGGGAGGGGGGTCATACTCAGCCCCAGCATTTT.

The CDR3 is CASSQVRLAGYGDTQYF. CDR3 in DNA: TGTGCCAGCAGCCAAGTGAGACTAGCGGGATACGGAGATACGCAGTATTTT. The gene calls are TRBV14 and TRBJ2-3; 11 nucleotides line up with TRBD2. Germline V gene sequence: CDR1 SGHDN, CDR2 FVKESK. V dropped 1 base and J dropped 5; count of bases not matched to a gene: 8. This CDR3 is 17 amino acids long.

The table lists this clone with a count of one. The V and J genes are TRBV19 and TRBJ2-1, with 11 bases lining up with TRBD2. V was clipped by 10 bases and J by 0 bases; unmatched bases: 5. This CDR3 region has 15 residues. From germline, CDR1 is LNHDA and CDR2 SQIVND (reference sequence). The CDR3 is CAIATSGTSYNEQFF. As DNA, the CDR3 is TGTGCCATCGCGACTAGCGGGACCTCCTACAATGAGCAGTTCTTC.

The rearrangement uses TRBV5-5 and TRBJ1-2; TRBD1 matches at 12 bases. V was pared by 4 bases and J by 8 bases, with 9 bases of the junction left unmatched. This CDR3 has 15 amino acids. Germline CDR1 SGHKS, CDR2 YYEKEE (reference sequence). The CDR3 bases are TGTGCCAGCAGCGTGTCCGGGACAGGGGGCGGAGGCTACACCTTC. This translates into CASSVSGTGGGGYTF.

The V call is TRBV7-8, the J call TRBJ1-2; no definite D call. The CDR3 sequence is 15 residues long. Trimming took 4 bases from V and 3 from J, leaving 15 bases between them. CDR1 and CDR2 (germline): SGHVS, FQNEAQ. The CDR3 sequence: CASSYVRDIDYGYTF. DNA for the CDR3: TGTGCCAGCAGCTATGTTCGGGATATTGACTATGGCTACACCTTC.

The rearrangement links TRBV4-1 to TRBJ2-4, with TRBD2 as a possible D gene (5 bases). CDR1 and CDR2 (germline): MGHRA, YSYEKL. The CDR3 contains 17 residues. V was shortened by 0 bases and J by 0 bases, with 12 bases between the two germline ends. This CDR3 is CASSQERRVLAKNIQYF. Here the CDR3 DNA reads TGCGCCAGCAGCCAAGAAAGGCGGGTTTTAGCCAAAAACATTCAGTACTTC.

The chain couples TRBV9 to TRBJ2-5, with TRBD2 identical over 8 bases. The J segment lost 5 bases and the V segment lost 0 bases, leaving 6 bases of the junction unmatched. The CDR3 runs to 15 residues. The germline V gene encodes CDR1 SGDLS and CDR2 YYNGEE. The chain's CDR3 is CASSVAGTRGETQYF. The CDR3 DNA follows: TGTGCCAGCAGCGTAGCTGGGACTAGGGGGGAGACCCAGTACTTC.

This clone appeared a single time. The chain recombines TRBV7-2 with TRBJ2-7; 10 bases map to TRBD1. The CDR3 is 15 amino acids. Per the germline V gene, CDR1 is SGHTA and CDR2 is FQGNSA. The trim removed 5 bases at V and 5 bases at J, leaving 9 bases unmatched. This chain's CDR3 is CASSTRTGGLHEQYF. DNA for the CDR3: TGTGCCAGCAGCACCCGGACAGGGGGGCTCCACGAGCAGTACTTC.

This clone was counted only a few times. The chain joins TRBV10-3 to TRBJ1-5; no firm D call. CDR1 is ENHRY, CDR2 SYGVKD, per germline. Deletions cut 0 bases from V and 5 bases from J, with 8 bases between. The CDR3 runs to 14 residues. The CDR3 DNA reads as TGTGCCATCAGTGAGTCTGCGGCGGATCAGCCCCAGCATTTT. Translating it yields CAISESAADQPQHF.

The chain's CDR3 is CASRPELAVETQYF. As DNA, the CDR3 is TGCGCCAGCAGACCGGAGCTAGCGGTAGAGACCCAGTACTTC. V usage is TRBV5-1 and J usage is TRBJ2-5; TRBD2 agrees at 7 bases. The junction had 8 bases not matched to a gene; V was cut back by 5 bases and J by 4 bases. The CDR3 spans 14 residues. Germline-derived CDR1 and CDR2 are SGHRS and YFSETQ.

CDR3 sequence (DNA): TGTGCCAGCAGCCAATACGGGACAGGAGAAGCTTTCTTT. It specifies CASSQYGTGEAFF. The chain employs TRBV14 and TRBJ1-1, with 8 bases that match TRBD1. Germline V lookup: CDR1 SGHDN, CDR2 FVKESK. Germline trimming cut 2 bases from V and 8 bases from J; bases unmatched to any gene: 4. The CDR3 loop spans 13 amino acids.

The gene calls are TRBV7-9 and TRBJ2-3; D remains ambiguous. Germline CDR1 SEHNR, CDR2 FQNEAQ (reference sequence). The CDR3 is 13 amino acids. With 5 bases removed from V and 4 bases from J, the gap between germline ends came to 10 bases. The CDR3 loop is CASSLGSPDTQYF. The CDR3 DNA is TGTGCCAGCAGCCTAGGTAGCCCAGATACGCAGTATTTT.

This chain joins TRBV7-2 and TRBJ2-1; TRBD2 matches at 9 bases. This CDR3 spans 15 amino acids. In germline, CDR1 is SGHTA, CDR2 FQGNSA. V lost 8 bases to trimming and J lost 7 bases; unmatched junction nucleotides: 12. The CDR3 loop is CASARGGRARNEQFF. The CDR3 nucleotides are TGTGCCAGCGCCAGGGGCGGGAGGGCTAGGAATGAGCAGTTCTTC.